The 2 T cell receptor beta chains below come from one sample, sequenced in a study of OX40 agonist ivuxolimab in advanced cancers. Some clones are missing from TCRdb's copy, which holds only in-frame ones; the method was immunoSEQ multiplex PCR. The sample yields tens of thousands of clones, roughly 84% seen once. The material sequenced was CD4+ or CD8+ T cells sorted from blood, taken in a trial of the OX40 agonist ivuxolimab. The receptors stem from an adult with an advanced solid tumor such as melanoma, head and neck, liver or kidney cancer.

The table lists this clone with a few counts. The J gene is TRBJ1-2, the V gene TRBV28, with 7 bases that match TRBD1. The germline gives CDR1 MDHEN, CDR2 SYDVKM. The length of the CDR3 is 15 residues. After removal of 3 bases from V and 7 bases from J, the junction contained 11 bases not matched to a gene. The CDR3 DNA reads TGTGCCAGCAGTTTGAAGACAGGGCCGGGTGGTGGCTACACCTTC. It translates to CASSLKTGPGGGYTF.

The CDR3 spells CASSGQLVYNEQFF. The CDR3, as DNA: TGTGCCAGCAGTGGTCAGTTAGTCTACAATGAGCAGTTCTTC. The rearrangement uses TRBV6-6 and TRBJ2-1; D unresolved. The V gene's germline CDR1 is MNHNY and CDR2 SVGAGI (reference sequence). Trimming stripped 5 bases from V and 3 bases from J, with 11 bases between. CDR3 size: 14 residues.